These 14 T cell receptor beta chains were all obtained from the same sample, sequenced in a study of human T cells and chemical hapten exposure (dated by TCRdb to the early 2020s). Libraries were made using RACE. Sequencing was carried out with a NextSeq 500. Using fastp trimming at Q25 and MiXCR clonotype assembly, TCRdb reanalyzed the public sequencing data and kept in-frame beta chains. All rows with the same CDR3 protein become a single entry with the most common DNA and genes. This sample comprises roughly 200,000 distinct CDR3 sequences, under 25% of them detected only once. The ten largest clones take up around 2.5% of the sample. The intended sense of this specimen's time point label: patch test 3, about 24 weeks after DPC sensitization. In light of the paper, this sample's treatment or condition label describes: therapeutic diphenylcyclopropenone sensitization with weekly scalp DPC. The sample in question was whole blood, obtained in connection with sensitization to the hapten diphenylcyclopropenone (DPC). These receptors were collected from a woman aged 40 to 50 with alopecia areata. Some clones in this sample may be carry-over from other donors' samples.

This chain joins TRBV11-1 and TRBJ1-5; D call uncertain. The V and J ends lost 5 bases and 3 bases respectively, with 8 bases between them. Germline loops: CDR1 SGHAT, CDR2 FQDESV (reference sequence). The CDR3 extends over 13 amino acids. The CDR3 sequence is CASSAEFNQPQHF. Written as DNA, the CDR3 is TGTGCCAGCAGCGCTGAATTCAATCAGCCCCAGCATTTT.

This clonotype was counted at least ten times. The chain couples TRBV6-1 to TRBJ2-6, with 14 nucleotides matching TRBD2. V shed 5 bases, J shed 1 base, and the junction held 4 bases outside the gene matches. The CDR3 runs 18 residues. Per the germline V gene, CDR1 is MNHNS and CDR2 is SASEGT. The CDR3, as DNA: TGTGCCAGCAGTCCCGGGACTAGCGGGAGTTCTGGGGCCAACGTCCTGACTTTC. Its protein is CASSPGTSGSSGANVLTF.

CDR3 loop: CSASALPGTANYEQYF. The CDR3 bases are TGCAGTGCTAGCGCTCTTCCCGGGACCGCCAACTACGAGCAGTACTTC. The chain links TRBV20-1 to TRBJ2-7; D is possibly TRBD1 or TRBD2 (5 bases each). The CDR3 has 16 residues. The V end was cut by 3 bases, the J end by 3 bases, with 21 bases between. Germline CDR1 and CDR2: DFQATT and SNEGSKA (reference sequence).

This clonotype turned up a few times. The CDR3 sequence: CASSRLSGQGNTEAFF. In DNA, the CDR3 is TGTGCCAGCAGCCGTTTGTCCGGACAGGGAAACACTGAAGCTTTCTTT. The chain uses TRBV11-2 and TRBJ1-1; 8 bases fit TRBD1. V was clipped by 5 bases and J by 2 bases; unmatched bases: 10. Germline CDR1 SGHAT, CDR2 FQNNGV. The CDR3 is 16 amino acids. The whole variable domain, remainder taken from reference TRBV11-2 and TRBJ1-1, is EAGVAQSPRYKIIEKRQSVAFWCNPISGHATLYWYQQILGQGPKLLIQFQNNGVVDDSQLPKDRFSAERLKGVDSTLKIQPAKLEDSAVYLCASSRLSGQGNTEAFFGQGTRLTVV.

The J gene is TRBJ1-2, the V gene TRBV10-3; TRBD1 is a possible D gene (5 bases). V was clipped by 3 bases and J by 7 bases, with 18 bases between them. CDR3 length: 15 amino acids. Germline V gene lookup returns CDR1 ENHRY and CDR2 SYGVKD. The CDR3 coding sequence is TGTGCCATCAGTGACCCCCGAGGGGTTACGTTTGGCTACACCTTC. Protein: CAISDPRGVTFGYTF.

The chain carries TRBV15 and TRBJ1-5, with a tentative D call TRBD1 (5 bases). V was clipped by 5 bases and J by 5 bases, with 10 bases between them. Germline CDR1 reads LNHNV; CDR2 reads YYDKDF (reference sequence). The CDR3 spans 13 residues. The DNA for the CDR3 is TGTGCCACCAGCGGCCGACAGTATCAGCCCCAGCATTTT. Translating it yields CATSGRQYQPQHF.

V usage is TRBV29-1 and J usage is TRBJ2-3; D may be TRBD2 (8 bases). This CDR3 region has 18 residues. Germline lookup yields CDR1 SQVTM and CDR2 ANQGSEA. Trimming cost V 2 bases and J 6 bases, with 27 bases left between them. The CDR3 region is CSVETSGRGPGGVDTQYF. In DNA form, the CDR3 reads TGCAGCGTTGAAACGTCAGGGAGGGGGCCGGGAGGGGTGGATACGCAGTATTTT.

This chain joins TRBV19 and TRBJ1-4; D is ambiguous. Trimming took off 4 bases at V and 0 bases at J, with 18 bases between the two ends. Germline-derived CDR1 and CDR2 are LNHDA and SQIVND (reference sequence). This CDR3 contains 18 residues. The CDR3 here is CASSNIASTIATNEKLFF. DNA for the CDR3: TGTGCCAGTAGTAACATCGCCTCAACCATAGCAACTAATGAAAAACTGTTTTTT.

This clonotype occurred a few times. The V call is TRBV20-1, the J call TRBJ2-5; no definite D call. V lost 1 base to trimming and J lost 2 bases, with 17 bases between them. Per germline, CDR1 DFQATT and CDR2 SNEGSKA (reference sequence). The CDR3 loop spans 16 amino acids. The CDR3 is CSARAETDGTQETQYF. CDR3 DNA: TGCAGTGCTAGAGCTGAAACGGACGGCACACAAGAGACCCAGTACTTC.

V is TRBV11-2 and J is TRBJ2-1; D unresolved. Germline CDR1 reads SGHAT; CDR2 reads FQNNGV. V lost 3 bases and J lost 5, with 8 bases in between. This CDR3 is built from 13 residues. CDR3 in DNA: TGTGCCAGCAGCTTTTTTCAGGACAATGAGCAGTTCTTC. Protein: CASSFFQDNEQFF.

The rearrangement uses TRBV20-1 and TRBJ1-3; D ambiguous. Trimming shortened V by 3 bases and J by 4 bases, and 13 bases separated the two germline ends. This CDR3 has 14 amino acids. Germline CDR1 is DFQATT and CDR2 is SNEGSKA (reference sequence). CDR3 protein: CSASSAAGGNTIYF. CDR3 DNA: TGCAGTGCTAGTTCCGCGGCTGGCGGAAACACCATATATTTT.

The rearrangement links TRBV7-2 to TRBJ2-3; D is unclear. From germline, CDR1 is SGHTA and CDR2 FQGNSA. The CDR3 runs 12 residues. V lost 5 bases and J lost 2, with 5 bases in between. CDR3 in amino acids: CASSRNTDTQYF. The DNA of the CDR3 is TGTGCCAGCAGCCGTAACACAGATACGCAGTATTTT.

This clonotype turned up a few times. This chain joins TRBV7-9 and TRBJ1-2, with D perhaps matching TRBD1 (5 bases). The germline gives CDR1 SEHNR, CDR2 FQNEAQ (reference sequence). V was shortened by 3 bases and J by 1 base, with 6 bases between the two germline ends. The CDR3 consists of 13 residues. The CDR3 region has the DNA TGTGCCAGCAGCTTGGGGGATAACTATGGCTACACCTTC. Its translation is CASSLGDNYGYTF.

This clonotype came up a few times. CDR3 in amino acids: CASAWHGPTDTQYF. The CDR3 DNA follows: TGCGCCAGCGCCTGGCATGGGCCCACAGATACGCAGTATTTT. V gene TRBV5-1 combines with J gene TRBJ2-3; D not certain. CDR1 is SGHRS, CDR2 YFSETQ, per germline. This CDR3 is 14 amino acids long. V lost 7 bases and J 2 bases, leaving 14 bases between the germline ends.